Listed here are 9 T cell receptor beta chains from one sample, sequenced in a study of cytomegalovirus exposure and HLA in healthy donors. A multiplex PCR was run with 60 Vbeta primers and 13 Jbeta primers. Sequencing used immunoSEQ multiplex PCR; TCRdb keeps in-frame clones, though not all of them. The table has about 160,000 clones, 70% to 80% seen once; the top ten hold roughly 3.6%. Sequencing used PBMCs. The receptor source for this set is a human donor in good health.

The CDR3 DNA is TGTGCCAGCAGTTCACGGGGACAGGGGGCTTCTATTGATGAAAAACTGTTTTTT. Amino acid sequence: CASSSRGQGASIDEKLFF. This rearrangement joins TRBV28 to TRBJ1-4; 12 positions agree with TRBD1. CDR1 is MDHEN and CDR2 is SYDVKM in the germline V gene. The trim removed 4 bases at V and 6 bases at J, leaving 12 bases unmatched. The CDR3 totals 18 residues. Filled out from reference TRBV28 and TRBJ1-4, the complete variable domain reads DVKVTQSSRYLVKRTGEKVFLECVQDMDHENMFWYRQDPGLGLRLIYFSYDVKMKEKGDIPEGYSVSREKKERFSLILESASTNQTSMYLCASSSRGQGASIDEKLFFGSGTQLSVL.

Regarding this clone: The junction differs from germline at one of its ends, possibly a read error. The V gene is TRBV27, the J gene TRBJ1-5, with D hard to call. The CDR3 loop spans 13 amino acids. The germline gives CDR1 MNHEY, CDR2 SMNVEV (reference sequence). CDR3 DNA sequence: TGTGCCGGCAGTTTATGGAGTTATCAGCCCCAGCATTTT. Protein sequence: CAGSLWSYQPQHF.

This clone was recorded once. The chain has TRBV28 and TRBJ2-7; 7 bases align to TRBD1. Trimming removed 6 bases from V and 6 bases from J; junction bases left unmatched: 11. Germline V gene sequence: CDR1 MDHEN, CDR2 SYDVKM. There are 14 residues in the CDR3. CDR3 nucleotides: TGTGCCAGCAGCCCTGGGACAGAGGATTGCGAGCAGTACTTC. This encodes CASSPGTEDCEQYF.

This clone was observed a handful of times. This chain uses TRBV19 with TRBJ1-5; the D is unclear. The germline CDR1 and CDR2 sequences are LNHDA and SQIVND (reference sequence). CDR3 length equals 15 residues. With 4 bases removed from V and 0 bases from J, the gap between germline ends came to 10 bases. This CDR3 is CASSSRGSSNQPQHF. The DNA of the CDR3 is TGTGCCAGTAGTAGTAGAGGTTCTAGCAATCAGCCCCAGCATTTT.

The CDR3 protein is CASSLRDFYQETQYF. In nucleotides, the CDR3 is TGTGCCAGCAGTCTACGGGACTTTTATCAAGAGACCCAGTACTTC. V is TRBV28 and J is TRBJ2-5, with D possibly matching TRBD2 (6 bases). Germline V CDR1 and CDR2: MDHEN, SYDVKM. The CDR3 spans 15 residues. Trimming pared 5 bases from V and 2 bases from J, leaving 15 bases between.

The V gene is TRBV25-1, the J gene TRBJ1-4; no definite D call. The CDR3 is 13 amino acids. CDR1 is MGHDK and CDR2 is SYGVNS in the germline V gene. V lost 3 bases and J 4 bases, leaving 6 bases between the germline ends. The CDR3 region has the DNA TGTGCCAGCAGTGACAGCGTTAATGAAAAACTGTTTTTT. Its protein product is CASSDSVNEKLFF.

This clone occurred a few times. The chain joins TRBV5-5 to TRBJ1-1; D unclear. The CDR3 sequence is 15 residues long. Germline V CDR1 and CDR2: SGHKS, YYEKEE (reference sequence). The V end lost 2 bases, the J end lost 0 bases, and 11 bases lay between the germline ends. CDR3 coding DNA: TGTGCCAGCAGCTTATTATCAGCGATGAACACTGAAGCTTTCTTT. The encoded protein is CASSLLSAMNTEAFF. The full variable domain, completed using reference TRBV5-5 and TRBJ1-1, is DAGVTQSPTHLIKTRGQQVTLRCSPISGHKSVSWYQQVLGQGPQFIFQYYEKEERGRGNFPDRFSARQFPNYSSELNVNALLLGDSALYLCASSLLSAMNTEAFFGQGTRLTVV.

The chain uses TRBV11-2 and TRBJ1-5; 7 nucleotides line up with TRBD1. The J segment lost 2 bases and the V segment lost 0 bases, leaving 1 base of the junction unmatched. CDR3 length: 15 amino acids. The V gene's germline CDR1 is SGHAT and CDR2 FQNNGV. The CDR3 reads CASSLDGQGNQPQHF. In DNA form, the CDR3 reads TGTGCCAGCAGCTTAGATGGACAGGGCAATCAGCCCCAGCATTTT. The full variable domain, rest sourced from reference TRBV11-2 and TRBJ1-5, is EAGVAQSPRYKIIEKRQSVAFWCNPISGHATLYWYQQILGQGPKLLIQFQNNGVVDDSQLPKDRFSAERLKGVDSTLKIQPAKLEDSAVYLCASSLDGQGNQPQHFGDGTRLSIL.

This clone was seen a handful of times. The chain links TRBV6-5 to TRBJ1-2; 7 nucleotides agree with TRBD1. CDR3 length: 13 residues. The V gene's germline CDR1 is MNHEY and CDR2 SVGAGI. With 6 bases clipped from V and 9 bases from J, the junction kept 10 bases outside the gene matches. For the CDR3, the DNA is TGTGCCAGCAGCAACCAACAGGGGAACCGCTACACCTTC. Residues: CASSNQQGNRYTF.